Included here is one T cell receptor (beta chain) sequence, with context. With V trimmed by 4 bases and J by 6 bases, 2 bases remained unmatched. Germline CDR1 and CDR2: SQVTM and ANQGSEA. The CDR3 covers 13 residues. The repertoire was sequenced with immunoSEQ multiplex PCR; TCRdb's copy has only in-frame clones and lacks some. The top ten hold 9.7% of the sample, which has some 220,000 clones, about 79% seen once. These data are taken from a study of blood T cell repertoires in COVID-19. This rearrangement joins TRBV29-1 to TRBJ2-1; TRBD2 aligns across 11 bases. This receptor was taken from a man between 45 and 60 years old with active or convalescent COVID-19. Sample: peripheral blood. The CDR3: CSVVAGGGNEQFF. The CDR3 coding sequence is TGCAGCGTTGTAGCGGGAGGGGGCAATGAGCAGTTCTTC.